This is a list of T cell receptor beta chains from one sample in a study of blood T cell repertoires in COVID-19. Sequencing was performed with immunoSEQ multiplex PCR; in TCRdb, only in-frame clones are kept and a portion is missing. The table lists some 200,000 clones, 83% of them singletons. Sequencing used peripheral blood. Receptors were obtained from a woman between 40 and 55 years old with acute or convalescent COVID-19. Both conserved end residues are part of each CDR3. The D gene is left open where the match is weak. Clone size, where shown, is once, few, many, or a class for clones that have expanded.

V gene	clone size	J gene	D gene	CDR3 DNA	CDR3 protein
TRBV4-1	-	TRBJ2-7	-	TGCGCCAGCAGCCAGGTTTCCTCAGGAACCTACGAGCAGTACTTC	CASSQVSSGTYEQYF
TRBV5-6	-	TRBJ2-7	-	TGTGCCAGCAGCTTAGCTCACGAGCAGTACTTC	CASSLAHEQYF
TRBV27	-	TRBJ1-5	-	TGTGCCAGCAGTTCCCTTACAGGGAATCAGCCCCAGCATTTT	CASSSLTGNQPQHF
TRBV7-2	-	TRBJ1-6	-	TGTGCCAGCAGAAGGGGGTGGGGTGGTGTTTCACCCCTCCACTTT	CASRRGWGGVSPLHF
TRBV7-9	once	TRBJ1-1	-	TGTGCCAGCAGCTTAGATTGGGGGGCTGAAGCTTTCTTT	CASSLDWGAEAFF
TRBV29-1	-	TRBJ1-4	-	TGCAGCGGTTATGATGCGGGGGAGGAACTGTTTTTT	CSGYDAGEELFF
TRBV18	-	TRBJ1-2	-	TGTGCCAGCTCACCAGTGGTACAGGGCTTCGGCGGTGGCTACACCTTC	CASSPVVQGFGGGYTF
TRBV18	-	TRBJ2-1	TRBD1	TGTGCCAGCTCACCCTCCGGGACAGGCTGGGGCAATGAGCAGTTCTTC	CASSPSGTGWGNEQFF
TRBV9	-	TRBJ1-1	-	TGTGCCAGCAGCGTACAGCCCGAAGGGGGAACTGAAGCTTTCTTT	CASSVQPEGGTEAFF
TRBV19	-	TRBJ1-2	TRBD1	TGTGCCAGTAGCTTGACAGGGGTAAACTATGGCTACACCTTC	CASSLTGVNYGYTF
TRBV6-5	-	TRBJ1-6	TRBD1	TGTGCCAGCAGTCCCGAGAGGGGGCTTAATTCACCCCTCCACTTT	CASSPERGLNSPLHF
TRBV6-6	-	TRBJ2-3	-	TGTGCCAGCAGTGCGACCGGGGGTTGGGATACGCAGTATTTT	CASSATGGWDTQYF
TRBV10-3	-	TRBJ2-2	-	TGTGCCTCCTCGGGAGACGACACCGGGGAGCTGTTTTTT	CASSGDDTGELFF
TRBV3-1/TRBV3-2	-	TRBJ2-2	-	TGTGCCAGCACCACTGGGACACTTAACACCGGGGAGCTGTTTTTT	CASTTGTLNTGELFF
TRBV6-5	-	TRBJ1-1	TRBD1	TGTGCCAGCAGCCTACAGGGGGGCACTGAAGCTTTCTTT	CASSLQGGTEAFF
TRBV29-1	-	TRBJ1-4	-	TGCAGCGTAGGGGAAGGGGCTAATGAAAAACTGTTTTTT	CSVGEGANEKLFF
TRBV10-2	-	TRBJ1-1	-	TGCGCCAGCGGAGGACAGAGGAACACTGAAGCTTTCTTT	CASGGQRNTEAFF
TRBV5-5	few	TRBJ1-3	-	TGTGCCAGCAGCTTTTCCGGGTCCCCTGGAAACACCATATATTTT	CASSFSGSPGNTIYF
TRBV28	once	TRBJ1-1	TRBD1	TGTGCCAGCAGTTCCACCTCCCAGGGGGAATCTGAAGCTTTCTTT	CASSSTSQGESEAFF
TRBV6-5	-	TRBJ2-7	-	TGTGCCAGCAGTTACGGCGGGTTAGACTCCTACGAGCAGTACTTC	CASSYGGLDSYEQYF
TRBV28	-	TRBJ2-1	TRBD2	TGTGCCAGCAGTTTAAACGGAGCGGGAGATGATGAGCAGTTCTTC	CASSLNGAGDDEQFF
TRBV23-1	few	TRBJ1-5	TRBD1	TGCGCCAGCAGTCAATCAGGACAGGGGGGATCGAATCAGCCCCAGCATTTT	CASSQSGQGGSNQPQHF
TRBV5-1	-	TRBJ2-1	-	TGCGCCAGCAGTCACCCTAGATTCAGGGATGGGCTCCGCTCCTACAATGAGCAGTTCTTC	CASSHPRFRDGLRSYNEQFF